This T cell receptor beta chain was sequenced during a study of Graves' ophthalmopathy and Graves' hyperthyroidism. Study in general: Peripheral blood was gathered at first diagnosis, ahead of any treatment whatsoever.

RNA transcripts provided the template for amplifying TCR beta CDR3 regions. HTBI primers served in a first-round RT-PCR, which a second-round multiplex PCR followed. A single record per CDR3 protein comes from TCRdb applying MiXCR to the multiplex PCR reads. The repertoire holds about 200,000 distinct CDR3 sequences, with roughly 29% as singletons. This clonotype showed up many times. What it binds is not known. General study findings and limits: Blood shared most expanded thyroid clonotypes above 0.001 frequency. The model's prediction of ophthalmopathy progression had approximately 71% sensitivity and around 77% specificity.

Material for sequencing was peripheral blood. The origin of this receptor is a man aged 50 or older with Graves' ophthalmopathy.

In DNA, the CDR3 is TGTGCCAGCAGCCGTTCGGGACAATTTGGCTACACCTTC. Protein sequence: CASSRSGQFGYTF. The rearrangement joins TRBV3-1 to TRBJ1-2; a possible D gene is TRBD1 (6 bases). CDR3 length: 13 residues. Germline V gene data show CDR1 as LGHDT and CDR2 as YNNKEL (reference sequence). Trimming cost V 4 bases and J 7 bases, with 13 bases left between them.